A selection of T cell receptor beta chains follows, all from one sample in a study of T cell responses to AZD1222 COVID-19 vaccine. TCRdb's table, derived via immunoSEQ multiplex PCR, lists solely in-frame clones and lacks some. The sample shows some 170,000 clones, just under 95% of them seen only once. Sample: peripheral blood, taken on day 0 of AZD1222 vaccination. The receptors shown here come from an adult in good health. The CDR3 runs from the conserved cysteine through the conserved F or W. Fields, in order: clone size, D gene, J gene, V gene, CDR3 DNA, CDR3 protein. The D gene is left open where the match is weak. Expanded clones are given a class, and other clones once, few, many or no size at all.

NA | NA | TRBJ1-1 | TRBV12-3/TRBV12-4 | TGTGCCAGCAGTCTAGGAGAGGGAGCTTTCTTT | CASSLGEGAFF
NA | NA | TRBJ1-1 | TRBV2 | TGTGCCAGCTGGTCCCCCCAAAGGACAGCGAACACTGAAGCTTTCTTT | CASWSPQRTANTEAFF
few | TRBD1 | TRBJ1-5 | TRBV2 | TGTGCCAGCAGCCAGACAGGGGAGAATCAGCCCCAGCATTTT | CASSQTGENQPQHF
NA | NA | TRBJ2-1 | TRBV2 | TGTGCCAGCAACAATGAGCAGTTCTTC | CASNNEQFF
NA | TRBD2 | TRBJ2-2 | TRBV29-1 | TGCAGCGTGCAAAGGACTAGCGGGGGGGCTGTGGGCACCGGGGAGCTGTTTTTT | CSVQRTSGGAVGTGELFF
NA | NA | TRBJ2-1 | TRBV7-8 | TGTGCCAGCAGCTTAGATAGGAGGTCTATGTACAATGAGCAGTTCTTC | CASSLDRRSMYNEQFF
NA | NA | TRBJ1-2 | TRBV4-1 | TGCGCCAGCAGCCAAGGTGACGGGAGCGATGGCTATGGCTACACCTTC | CASSQGDGSDGYGYTF
NA | NA | TRBJ2-7 | TRBV11-2 | TGTGCCAGCAGCTCAACAGGGACGTCCTACGAGCAGTACTTC | CASSSTGTSYEQYF
NA | NA | TRBJ1-3 | TRBV19 | TGTGCCAGTAGTATGGGGCCGCTTAGGAGCTCTGGAAACACCATATATTTT | CASSMGPLRSSGNTIYF
NA | TRBD1 | TRBJ1-1 | TRBV6-5 | TGTGCCGTCAGGGGACAGGGGGGCGAGCCTGAAGCTTTCTTT | CAVRGQGGEPEAFF
NA | NA | TRBJ2-7 | TRBV3-1/TRBV3-2 | TGTGCCAGCAGCCAAGTTTCGTACGAGCAGTACTTC | CASSQVSYEQYF
few | TRBD2 | TRBJ2-1 | TRBV4-2 | TGTGCCAGCAGCCAAGGGACTAGCGGGGGGTGGAATGAGCAGTTCTTC | CASSQGTSGGWNEQFF
NA | NA | TRBJ1-1 | TRBV9 | TGTGCCAGCAGCGTATCGGAGGACACTTACACTGAAGCTTTCTTT | CASSVSEDTYTEAFF
NA | TRBD1 | TRBJ1-1 | TRBV7-6 | TGTGCCAGCAGCTTCAACCCGGGACAGGGCACCACTGAAGCTTTCTTT | CASSFNPGQGTTEAFF